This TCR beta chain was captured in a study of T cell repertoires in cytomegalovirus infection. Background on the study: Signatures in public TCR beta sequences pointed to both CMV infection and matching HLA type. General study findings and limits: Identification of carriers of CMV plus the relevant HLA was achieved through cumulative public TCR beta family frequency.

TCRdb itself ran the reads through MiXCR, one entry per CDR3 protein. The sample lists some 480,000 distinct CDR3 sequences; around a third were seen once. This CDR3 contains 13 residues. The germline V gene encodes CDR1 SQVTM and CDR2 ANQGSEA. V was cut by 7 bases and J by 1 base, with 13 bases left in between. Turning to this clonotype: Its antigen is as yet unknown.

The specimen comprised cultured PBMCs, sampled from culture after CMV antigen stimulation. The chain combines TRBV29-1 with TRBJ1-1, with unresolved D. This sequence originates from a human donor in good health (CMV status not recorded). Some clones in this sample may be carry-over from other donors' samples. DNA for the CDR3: TGCAGCGGGAGGACCCAAGCGAACACTGAAGCTTTCTTT. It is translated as CSGRTQANTEAFF.